Detailed here is one T cell receptor (beta chain). The sample comes from a study of blood T cell repertoires in COVID-19. Study-level information: The study drew acute and convalescent COVID-19 samples from the United States, Italy and Spain. Sources were T cells, B-cell-depleted T cells, or PBMCs; the material itself was cDNA or gDNA.

Data came from immunoSEQ multiplex PCR; TCRdb stores just in-frame clones and leaves some out. The sample includes some 150,000 clones, approximately 81% seen only once; the top ten take about 2.6%. CDR3 length: 15 amino acids. V gave up 8 bases and J gave up 3 bases, with 20 bases separating them. CDR1 and CDR2 (germline): SNHLY, FYNNEI. The sample consisted of peripheral blood. The source of this sequence is a human donor with acute or convalescent COVID-19. The donor label of this sample is uncertain. The rearrangement links TRBV2 to TRBJ2-7, with D perhaps matching TRBD1 (6 bases). The CDR3 DNA is TGTGCCAGCCGTACTGAAGACAGGCGTATCTACGAGCAGTACTTC. As protein: CASRTEDRRIYEQYF. The full variable domain, its missing parts supplied by reference TRBV2 and TRBJ2-7, is EPEVTQTPSHQVTQMGQEVILRCVPISNHLYFYWYRQILGQKVEFLVSFYNNEISEKSEIFDDQFSVERPDGSNFTLKIRSTKLEDSAMYFCASRTEDRRIYEQYFGPGTRLTVT.